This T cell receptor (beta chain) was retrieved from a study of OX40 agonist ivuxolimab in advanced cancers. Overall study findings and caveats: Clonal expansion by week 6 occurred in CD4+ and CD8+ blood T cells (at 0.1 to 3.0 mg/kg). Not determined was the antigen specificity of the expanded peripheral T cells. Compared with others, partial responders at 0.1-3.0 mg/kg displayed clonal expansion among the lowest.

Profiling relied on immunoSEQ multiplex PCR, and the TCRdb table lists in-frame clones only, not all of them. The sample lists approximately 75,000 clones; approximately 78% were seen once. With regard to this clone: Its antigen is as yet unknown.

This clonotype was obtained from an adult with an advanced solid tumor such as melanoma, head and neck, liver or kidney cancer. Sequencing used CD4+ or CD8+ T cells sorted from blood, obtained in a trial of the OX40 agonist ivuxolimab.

CDR3 protein: CASSLVDRAFTEAFF. The CDR3 nucleotides are TGTGCCAGCAGCTTGGTGGACAGGGCTTTCACTGAAGCTTTCTTT. V usage is TRBV5-6 and J usage is TRBJ1-1, with TRBD1 identical over 8 bases. The germline V gene encodes CDR1 SGHDT and CDR2 YYEEEE. This CDR3 is built from 15 residues. After removal of 0 bases from V and 4 bases from J, the junction contained 5 bases not matched to a gene.